The clone carrying this T cell receptor beta chain was counted a few times. Its antigen is undetermined. These data originate in a study of beta chain features in type 1 diabetes. TCRB transcripts that were expressed got sequenced, as all of the isolated RNA had been reverse transcribed. The method was immunoSEQ multiplex PCR; TCRdb's version includes in-frame clones alone and lacks a portion of them. The table shows approximately 270,000 clones, with over 11% occurring only once. General study results and limits: In all four CD4+ subsets, TCRB CDR3 length was significantly, moderately reduced in type 1 diabetes. Naive, central memory and Treg TCRB repertoires seemed to resemble each other more closely in patients than they did in healthy donors.

This TCR derives from a man aged 30 to 45 with type 1 diabetes. Input material: naive CD4+ T cells from blood.

This CDR3 reads CASTGNGQETQYF. The DNA of the CDR3 is TGTGCCAGCACCGGGAACGGCCAAGAGACCCAGTACTTC. This chain connects TRBV9 to TRBJ2-5, with D tentatively TRBD2 (5 bases). Germline values: CDR1 SGDLS, CDR2 YYNGEE. Trimming took off 6 bases at V and 1 base at J, with 10 bases between the two ends. The CDR3 spans 13 residues.